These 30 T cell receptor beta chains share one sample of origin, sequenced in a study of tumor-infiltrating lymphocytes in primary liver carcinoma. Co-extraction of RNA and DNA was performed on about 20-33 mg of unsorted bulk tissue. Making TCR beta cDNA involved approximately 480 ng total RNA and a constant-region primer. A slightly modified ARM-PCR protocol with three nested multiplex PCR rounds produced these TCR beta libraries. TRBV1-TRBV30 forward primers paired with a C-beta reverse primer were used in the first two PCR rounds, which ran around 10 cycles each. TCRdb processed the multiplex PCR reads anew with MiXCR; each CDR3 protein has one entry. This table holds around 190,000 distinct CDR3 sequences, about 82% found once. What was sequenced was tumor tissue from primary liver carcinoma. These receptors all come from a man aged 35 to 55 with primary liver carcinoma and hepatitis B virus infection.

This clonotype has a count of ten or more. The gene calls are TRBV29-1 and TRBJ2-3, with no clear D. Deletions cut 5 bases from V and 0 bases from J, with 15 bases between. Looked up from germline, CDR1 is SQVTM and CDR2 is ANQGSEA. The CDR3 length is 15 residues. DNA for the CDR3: TGCAGCGTTCAACAAGCAGTATCTAGCACAGATACGCAGTATTTT. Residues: CSVQQAVSSTDTQYF.

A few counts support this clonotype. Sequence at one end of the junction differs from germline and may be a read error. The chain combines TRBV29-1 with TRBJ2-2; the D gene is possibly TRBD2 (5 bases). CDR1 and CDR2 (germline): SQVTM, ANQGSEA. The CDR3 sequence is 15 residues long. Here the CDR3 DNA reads TGCAGTGTTGGGAATAGCGCGGCGAACACTGGGGAGCTGTTTTTT. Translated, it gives CSVGNSAANTGELFF.

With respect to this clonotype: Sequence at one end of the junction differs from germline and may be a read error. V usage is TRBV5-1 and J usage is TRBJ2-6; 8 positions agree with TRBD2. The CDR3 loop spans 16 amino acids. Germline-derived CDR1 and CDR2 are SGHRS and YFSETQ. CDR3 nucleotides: TGCGCGAGCATCCTGGAAGCGGGAGCTGGGGCCAACGTCCTAACTTTC. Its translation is CASILEAGAGANVLTF.

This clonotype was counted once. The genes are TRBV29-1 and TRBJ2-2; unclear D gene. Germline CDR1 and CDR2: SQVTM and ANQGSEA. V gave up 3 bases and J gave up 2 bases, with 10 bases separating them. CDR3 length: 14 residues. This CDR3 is CSVDAETNTGELFF. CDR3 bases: TGCAGCGTTGACGCAGAGACAAACACCGGGGAGCTGTTTTTT.

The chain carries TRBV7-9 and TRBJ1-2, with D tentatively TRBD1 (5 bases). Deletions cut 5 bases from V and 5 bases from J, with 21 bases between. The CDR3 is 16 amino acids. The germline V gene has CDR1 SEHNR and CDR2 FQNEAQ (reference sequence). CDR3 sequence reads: CASSQSGAALVYGYTF. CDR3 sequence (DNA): TGTGCCAGCAGCCAAAGCGGGGCAGCTCTGGTATATGGCTACACCTTC.

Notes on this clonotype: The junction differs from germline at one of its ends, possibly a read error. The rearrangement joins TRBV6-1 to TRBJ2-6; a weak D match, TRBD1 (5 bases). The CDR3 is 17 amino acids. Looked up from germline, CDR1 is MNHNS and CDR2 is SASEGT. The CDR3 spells CASSSRTSSSGATVLTF. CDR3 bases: TGTGCCAGTAGTTCCCGGACAAGCAGTTCTGGGGCCACCGTCCTGACTTTC.

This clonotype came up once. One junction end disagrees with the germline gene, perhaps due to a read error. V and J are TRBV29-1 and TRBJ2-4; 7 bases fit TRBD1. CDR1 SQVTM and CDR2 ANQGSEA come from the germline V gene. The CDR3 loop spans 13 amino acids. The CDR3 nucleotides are TGCAGCATTACGGACAGGTGGGGGAACATTCGGTACTTC. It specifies CSITDRWGNIRYF. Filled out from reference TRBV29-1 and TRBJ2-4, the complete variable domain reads SAVISQKPSRDICQRGTSLTIQCQVDSQVTMMFWYRQQPGQSLTLIATANQGSEATYESGFVIDKFPISRPNLTFSTLTVSNMSPEDSSIYLCSITDRWGNIRYFGAGTRLSVL.

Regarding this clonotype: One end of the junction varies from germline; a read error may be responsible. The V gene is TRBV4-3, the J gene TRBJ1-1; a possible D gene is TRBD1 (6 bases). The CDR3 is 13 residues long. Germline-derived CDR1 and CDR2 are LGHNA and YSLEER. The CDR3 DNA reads TGCGTCAGCAGTCAAGGGGGGAACACTGAAGCTTTCTTT. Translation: CVSSQGGNTEAFF.

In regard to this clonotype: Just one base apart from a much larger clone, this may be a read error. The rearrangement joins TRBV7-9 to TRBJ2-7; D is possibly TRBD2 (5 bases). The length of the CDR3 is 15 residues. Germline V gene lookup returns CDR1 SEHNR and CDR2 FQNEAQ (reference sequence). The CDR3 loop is CASSLVGGSSYEEYF. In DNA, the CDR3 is TGTGCCAGCAGCTTAGTGGGTGGGAGCTCCTACGAGGAGTACTTC.

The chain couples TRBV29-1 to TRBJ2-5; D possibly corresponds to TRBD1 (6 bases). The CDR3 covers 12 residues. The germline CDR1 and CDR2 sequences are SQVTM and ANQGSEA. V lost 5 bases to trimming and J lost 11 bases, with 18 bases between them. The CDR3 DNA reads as TGCAGCGTTATGGACAGTGGAGAGAGACAGTACTTC. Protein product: CSVMDSGERQYF.

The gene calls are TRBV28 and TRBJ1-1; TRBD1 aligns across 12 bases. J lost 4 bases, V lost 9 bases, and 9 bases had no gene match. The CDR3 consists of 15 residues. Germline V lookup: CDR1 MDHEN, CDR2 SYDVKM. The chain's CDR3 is CASSQPGQGATEAFF. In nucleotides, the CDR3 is TGTGCCAGTAGTCAACCGGGACAGGGGGCCACTGAAGCTTTCTTT.

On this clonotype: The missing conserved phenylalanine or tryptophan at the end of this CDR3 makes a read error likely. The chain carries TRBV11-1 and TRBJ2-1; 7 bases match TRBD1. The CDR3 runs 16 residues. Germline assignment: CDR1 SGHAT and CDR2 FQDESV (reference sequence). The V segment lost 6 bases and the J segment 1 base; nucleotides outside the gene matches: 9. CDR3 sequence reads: CASRLGQTRSYNEQFL. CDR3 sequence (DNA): TGTGCCAGCAGATTGGGACAGACCAGATCCTACAATGAGCAGTTCCTC.

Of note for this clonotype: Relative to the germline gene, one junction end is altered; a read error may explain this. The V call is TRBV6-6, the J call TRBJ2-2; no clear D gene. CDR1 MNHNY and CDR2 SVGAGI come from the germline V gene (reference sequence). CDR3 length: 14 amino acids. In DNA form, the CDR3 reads TGTGCCATCAGTTACGGAAAGAACACCGGAGAGCTGTTTTTT. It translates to CAISYGKNTGELFF.

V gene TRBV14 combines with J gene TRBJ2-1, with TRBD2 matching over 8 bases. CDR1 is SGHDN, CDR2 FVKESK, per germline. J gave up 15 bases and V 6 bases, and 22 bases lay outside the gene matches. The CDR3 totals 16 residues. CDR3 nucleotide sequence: TGTGCCAGCAGTGTCGTAGCGGGATGGGTAAACAATGGGCGGTTCTTC. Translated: CASSVVAGWVNNGRFF.

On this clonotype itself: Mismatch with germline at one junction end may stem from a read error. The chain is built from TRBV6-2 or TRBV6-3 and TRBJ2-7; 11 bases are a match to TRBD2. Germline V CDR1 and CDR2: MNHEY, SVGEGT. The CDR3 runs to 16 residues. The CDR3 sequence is CGSTYSSSGRRYEQYF. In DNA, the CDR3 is TGTGGCAGCACTTACTCGTCTAGCGGGAGGAGATACGAGCAGTACTTC.

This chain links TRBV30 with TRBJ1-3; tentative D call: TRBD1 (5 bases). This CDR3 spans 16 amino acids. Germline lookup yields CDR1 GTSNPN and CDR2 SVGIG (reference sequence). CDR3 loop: CDGSSWGTVSGNTIYF. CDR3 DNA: TGTGACGGGTCCTCGTGGGGGACGGTCTCTGGAAACACCATATATTTT.

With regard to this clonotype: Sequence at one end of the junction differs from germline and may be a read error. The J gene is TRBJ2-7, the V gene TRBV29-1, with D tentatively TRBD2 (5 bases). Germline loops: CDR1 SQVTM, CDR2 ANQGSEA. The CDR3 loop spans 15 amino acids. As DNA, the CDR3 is TGCAGCGATGCGAGTGGATGGGAGATGCCTTACGTGCAGTACTTC. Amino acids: CSDASGWEMPYVQYF.

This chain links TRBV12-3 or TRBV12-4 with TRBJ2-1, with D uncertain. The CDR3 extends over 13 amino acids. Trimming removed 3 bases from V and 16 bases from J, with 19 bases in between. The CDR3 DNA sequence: TGTGCCAGCAGTTTCCGTCGGTCGGATGGGCAATTCTTC. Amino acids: CASSFRRSDGQFF.

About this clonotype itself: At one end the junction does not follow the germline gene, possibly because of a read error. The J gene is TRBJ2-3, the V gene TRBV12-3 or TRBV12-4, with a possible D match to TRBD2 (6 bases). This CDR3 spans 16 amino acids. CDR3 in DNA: TGTCCCAGCATTTTAGATTCCAGCGGGAGCACAGATACGCAGTATTTT. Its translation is CPSILDSSGSTDTQYF.

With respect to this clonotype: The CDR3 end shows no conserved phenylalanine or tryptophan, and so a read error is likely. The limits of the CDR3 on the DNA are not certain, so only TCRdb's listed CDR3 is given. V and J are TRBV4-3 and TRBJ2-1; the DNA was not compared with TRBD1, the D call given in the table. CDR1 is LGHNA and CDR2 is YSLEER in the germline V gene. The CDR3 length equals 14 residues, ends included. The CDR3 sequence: CASSLDRGGNEHFL.

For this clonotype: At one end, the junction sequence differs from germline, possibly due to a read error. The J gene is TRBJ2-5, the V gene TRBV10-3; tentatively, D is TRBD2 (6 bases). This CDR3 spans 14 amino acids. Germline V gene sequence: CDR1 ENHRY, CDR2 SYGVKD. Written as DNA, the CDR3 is TGTGCCATCGGAGGAGGGGCCCTACAAGAGGCCCAGTACTTC. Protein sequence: CAIGGGALQEAQYF.

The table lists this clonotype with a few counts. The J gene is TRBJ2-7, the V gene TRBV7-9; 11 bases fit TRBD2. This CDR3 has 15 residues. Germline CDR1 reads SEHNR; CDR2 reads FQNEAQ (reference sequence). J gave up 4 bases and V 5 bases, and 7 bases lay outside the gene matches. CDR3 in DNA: TGTGCCAGCAGCAGAGGGGGGACTAGCGGATACGAGCAGTACTTC. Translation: CASSRGGTSGYEQYF. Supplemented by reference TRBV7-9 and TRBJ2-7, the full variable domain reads DTGVSQNPRHKITKRGQNVTFRCDPISEHNRLYWYRQTLGQGPEFLTYFQNEAQLEKSRLLSDRFSAERPKGSFSTLEIQRTEQGDSAMYLCASSRGGTSGYEQYFGPGTRLTVT.

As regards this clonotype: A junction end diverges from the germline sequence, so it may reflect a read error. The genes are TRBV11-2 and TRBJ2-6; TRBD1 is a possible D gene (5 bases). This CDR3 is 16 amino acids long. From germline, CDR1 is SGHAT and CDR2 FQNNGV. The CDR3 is CASSLSSGIGAMVLAF. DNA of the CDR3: TGCGCCAGCAGCTTATCGTCAGGGATTGGGGCCATGGTCCTGGCTTTC. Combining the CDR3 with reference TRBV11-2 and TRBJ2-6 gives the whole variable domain EAGVAQSPRYKIIEKRQSVAFWCNPISGHATLYWYQQILGQGPKLLIQFQNNGVVDDSQLPKDRFSAERLKGVDSTLKIQPAKLEDSAVYLCASSLSSGIGAMVLAFGAGSRLTVL.

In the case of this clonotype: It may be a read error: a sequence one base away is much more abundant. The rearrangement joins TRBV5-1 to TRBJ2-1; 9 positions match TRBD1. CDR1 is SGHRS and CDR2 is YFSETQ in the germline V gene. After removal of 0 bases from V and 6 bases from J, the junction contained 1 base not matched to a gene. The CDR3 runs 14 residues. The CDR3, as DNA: TGCGCCAGCAGCTTGGGGACAGGGGTCAATGAGCAGTTCTTC. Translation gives CASSLGTGVNEQFF.

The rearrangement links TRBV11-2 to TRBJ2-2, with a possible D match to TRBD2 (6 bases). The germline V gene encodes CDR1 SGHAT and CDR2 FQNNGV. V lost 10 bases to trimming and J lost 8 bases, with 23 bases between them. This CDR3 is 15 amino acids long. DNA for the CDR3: TGTGCCAACTGCCATGTCCGGGGGAGGACAGGGGAGCTGTTTTTT. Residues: CANCHVRGRTGELFF.

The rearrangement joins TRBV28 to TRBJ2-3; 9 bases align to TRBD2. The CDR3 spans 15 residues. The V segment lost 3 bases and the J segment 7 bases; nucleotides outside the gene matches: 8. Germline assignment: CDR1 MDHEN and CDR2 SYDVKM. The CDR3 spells CASSLLAGAGNTQYF. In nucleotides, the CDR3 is TGTGCCAGCAGTTTGTTAGCGGGAGCGGGGAATACGCAGTATTTT.

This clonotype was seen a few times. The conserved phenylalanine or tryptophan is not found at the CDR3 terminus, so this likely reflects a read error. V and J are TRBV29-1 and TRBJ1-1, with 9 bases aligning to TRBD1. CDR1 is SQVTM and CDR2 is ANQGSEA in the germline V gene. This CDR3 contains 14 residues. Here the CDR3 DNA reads TGCAGTATAGGACAGGGGTTGGGGAACACTGAAGCTTTCTCT. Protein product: CSIGQGLGNTEAFS.

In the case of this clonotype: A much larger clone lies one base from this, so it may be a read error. CDR3 DNA sequence: TGTGCCTGGGCGGAGGGCCACAATGAGCAGTTCTTC. As protein: CAWAEGHNEQFF. This chain links TRBV30 with TRBJ2-1; maybe TRBD2 (6 bases). The V and J ends lost 5 bases and 5 bases respectively, with 10 bases between them. Germline values: CDR1 GTSNPN, CDR2 SVGIG (reference sequence). CDR3 length: 12 amino acids.

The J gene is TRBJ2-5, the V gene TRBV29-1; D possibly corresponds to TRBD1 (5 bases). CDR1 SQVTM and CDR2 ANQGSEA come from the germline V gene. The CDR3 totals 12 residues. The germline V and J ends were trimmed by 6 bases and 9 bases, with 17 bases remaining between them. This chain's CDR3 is CSVETEAESQYF. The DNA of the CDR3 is TGCAGCGTGGAGACAGAGGCGGAGTCCCAGTACTTC. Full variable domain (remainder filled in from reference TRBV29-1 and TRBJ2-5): SAVISQKPSRDICQRGTSLTIQCQVDSQVTMMFWYRQQPGQSLTLIATANQGSEATYESGFVIDKFPISRPNLTFSTLTVSNMSPEDSSIYLCSVETEAESQYFGPGTRLLVL.

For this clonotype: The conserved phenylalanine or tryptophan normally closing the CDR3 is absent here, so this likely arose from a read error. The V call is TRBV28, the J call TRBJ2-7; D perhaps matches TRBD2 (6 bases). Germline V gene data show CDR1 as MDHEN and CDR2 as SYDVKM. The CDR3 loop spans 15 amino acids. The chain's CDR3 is CASSLWGGNMVEQYC. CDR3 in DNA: TGTGCCAGTAGTTTATGGGGCGGGAACATGGTCGAGCAGTACTGC.